These 20 T cell receptor beta chains share one sample of origin, sequenced in a study of cytomegalovirus exposure and HLA in healthy donors (dated by TCRdb to the late 2010s). The library was built by means of the immunoSEQ multiplex PCR assay. For the multiplex PCR, a mixture combining 60 forward primers for TCR Vbeta segments and 13 reverse primers for TCR Jbeta segments was used. This is the immuneACCESS table as TCRdb keeps it, with only in-frame sequences that have V and J called. A part of the clones is gone; compared with another copy, unresolved V genes explain less than half, and the rest is unexplained. Present in this sample are around 40,000 clones, 60% to 85% of which were seen just once. Of the sample, more than 1.3% is held by the ten largest clones. Sequences were obtained from PBMCs. The receptors here all came from a man between 25 and 39 years old in good health and CMV-seronegative.

The chain joins TRBV18 to TRBJ1-2; D uncertain. There are 16 residues in the CDR3. V was clipped by 3 bases and J by 0 bases, with 14 bases between them. Germline values: CDR1 KGHSH, CDR2 LQKENI. The CDR3 loop is CASSPLKTLANYGYTF. CDR3 nucleotides: TGTGCCAGCTCACCCCTTAAAACTCTAGCTAACTATGGCTACACCTTC.

The sample holds one count of this clone. V gene TRBV9 combines with J gene TRBJ2-5; D might be TRBD2 (5 bases). The end of the DNA is better explained by TRBJ2-7, so the J call may be wrong. CDR1 is SGDLS, CDR2 YYNGEE, per germline. This CDR3 is 15 amino acids long. The CDR3 DNA follows: TGTGCCAGCAGCGTAGAGGCTAGCAGAAACTACGAGCAGTACTTC. This translates into CASSVEASRNYEQYF.

In DNA, the CDR3 is TGTGCCAGCAGTTACTCGGCAGGGCGAGCAGGCTACACCTTC. The encoded protein is CASSYSAGRAGYTF. The chain uses TRBV6-5 and TRBJ1-2, with D possibly TRBD1 on 5 matching bases. The V end was cut by 0 bases, the J end by 8 bases, with 13 bases between. Looked up from germline, CDR1 is MNHEY and CDR2 is SVGAGI. This CDR3 contains 14 residues.

This chain links TRBV5-1 with TRBJ2-5; 10 nucleotides align to TRBD1. CDR3 length: 16 residues. Germline V gene lookup returns CDR1 SGHRS and CDR2 YFSETQ. The V segment lost 0 bases and the J segment 4 bases; nucleotides outside the gene matches: 6. CDR3 residues: CASSLVGQGVSETQYF. The DNA of the CDR3 is TGCGCCAGCAGCTTGGTCGGACAGGGGGTTTCAGAGACCCAGTACTTC.

This rearrangement joins TRBV21-1 to TRBJ1-1; no check of the table's D call, TRBD1, against the DNA was made. TRBV21-1 is annotated as a pseudogene. The CDR3 is made up of 16 amino acids. CDR3 sequence reads: CASSKARIRANTEAFF. CDR3 DNA sequence: TGTGCCAGCAGCAAAGCGCGGATCAGGGCGAACACTGAAGCTTTCTTT.

This chain joins TRBV11-2 and TRBJ2-1, with D tentatively TRBD2 (6 bases). There are 15 residues in the CDR3. The germline V gene encodes CDR1 SGHAT and CDR2 FQNNGV. V was pared by 1 base and J by 7 bases, with 14 bases between. CDR3 region: CASSLVEGGSNEQFF. DNA for the CDR3: TGTGCCAGCAGCTTAGTGGAGGGAGGTAGTAATGAGCAGTTCTTC.

This rearrangement joins TRBV19 to TRBJ1-1; D is unclear. The V end was cut by 5 bases, the J end by 1 base, with 5 bases between. This CDR3 spans 12 amino acids. CDR1 and CDR2 (germline): LNHDA, SQIVND (reference sequence). CDR3 amino acids: CASSRRNTEAFF. The CDR3 DNA reads as TGTGCCAGTAGTCGCAGGAACACTGAAGCTTTCTTT.

The genes are TRBV18 and TRBJ2-7; D remains ambiguous. The CDR3 runs to 12 residues. The V gene lost 5 bases and the J gene lost 11 bases, with 16 bases spanning the gap. CDR1 and CDR2 from the germline V gene are KGHSH and LQKENI. CDR3 coding DNA: TGTGCCAGCTCATCAGGAAAATCTACCGAGTACTTC. Translating it yields CASSSGKSTEYF.

This chain's CDR3 is CASSRGTGVDEQYF. The DNA for the CDR3 is TGCGCCAGCAGCCGCGGGACAGGGGTCGACGAGCAGTACTTC. The chain combines TRBV4-3 with TRBJ2-7, with 10 bases matching TRBD1. Germline CDR1 reads LGHNA; CDR2 reads YSLEER. The trim removed 4 bases at V and 5 bases at J, leaving 5 bases unmatched. The CDR3 covers 14 residues.

The J gene is TRBJ2-6, the V gene TRBV7-9, with D tentatively TRBD2 (6 bases). Trimming took 5 bases from V and 2 from J, leaving 10 bases between them. The V gene's germline CDR1 is SEHNR and CDR2 FQNEAQ (reference sequence). The CDR3 is made up of 15 amino acids. The CDR3: CASSPREAGANVLTF. Here the CDR3 DNA reads TGTGCCAGCAGCCCCAGGGAGGCTGGGGCCAACGTCCTGACTTTC.

J is TRBJ1-5 and V is TRBV19; the match to TRBD1 covers 12 bases. The CDR3 has 19 amino acids. The trim removed 6 bases at V and 5 bases at J, leaving 17 bases unmatched. CDR1 LNHDA and CDR2 SQIVND come from the germline V gene (reference sequence). The CDR3 DNA sequence: TGTGCCAGTAGCAGCCCGGGACAGGGGGCTAACTTGTTGGATCAGCCCCAGCATTTT. The encoded protein is CASSSPGQGANLLDQPQHF.

This rearrangement joins TRBV4-1 to TRBJ2-3, with 16 bases identical to TRBD2. With V trimmed by 2 bases and J by 1 base, 3 bases remained unmatched. The CDR3 sequence is 18 residues long. From germline, CDR1 is MGHRA and CDR2 YSYEKL. CDR3 residues: CASSQPGLAGGGTDTQYF. In nucleotides, the CDR3 is TGCGCCAGCAGCCAACCGGGACTAGCGGGAGGGGGCACAGATACGCAGTATTTT.

The rearrangement uses TRBV11-2 and TRBJ1-6, with D perhaps matching TRBD1 (6 bases). The CDR3 sequence is 15 residues long. CDR1 SGHAT and CDR2 FQNNGV come from the germline V gene. The V gene lost 4 bases and the J gene lost 3 bases, with 10 bases spanning the gap. CDR3 amino acids: CASSSGQIYNSPLHF. Here the CDR3 DNA reads TGTGCCAGCAGCTCAGGACAGATCTATAATTCACCCCTCCACTTT.

The J gene is TRBJ2-1, the V gene TRBV27; TRBD2 aligns across 10 bases. The CDR3 extends over 17 amino acids. V shed 3 bases and J 5 bases; nucleotides not matched to a gene: 10. Germline V lookup: CDR1 MNHEY, CDR2 SMNVEV (reference sequence). CDR3 loop: CASSFFLRAGGDNEQFF. The CDR3 DNA reads TGTGCCAGCAGTTTCTTCCTTAGAGCGGGAGGGGACAATGAGCAGTTCTTC.

The gene calls are TRBV2 and TRBJ1-6; 7 bases map to TRBD1. After removal of 6 bases from V and 7 bases from J, the junction contained 9 bases not matched to a gene. Germline V lookup: CDR1 SNHLY, CDR2 FYNNEI. The CDR3 sequence is 15 residues long. CDR3 bases: TGTGCCAGCAGGACAGGGAGCGGTATAAATTCACCCCTCCACTTT. Protein: CASRTGSGINSPLHF.

V and J are TRBV2 and TRBJ1-2, with a possible D match to TRBD1 (5 bases). The germline V gene has CDR1 SNHLY and CDR2 FYNNEI. Trimming took off 9 bases at V and 2 bases at J, with 19 bases between the two ends. There are 15 residues in the CDR3. CDR3 nucleotides: TGTGCCAGTAGAGCAGGGTTAAGTTTGAACTATGGCTACACCTTC. Translation: CASRAGLSLNYGYTF.

This clone was seen only a few times. The chain links TRBV6-5 to TRBJ2-7, with TRBD2 matching 10 bases. The CDR3 runs to 15 residues. Germline CDR1 MNHEY, CDR2 SVGAGI. V was clipped by 6 bases and J by 4 bases; unmatched bases: 9. Here the CDR3 DNA reads TGTGCCAGCAGCACGGCCACTAGCGGGATGTACGAGCAGTACTTC. It translates to CASSTATSGMYEQYF.

The CDR3 nucleotides read TGCGCCAGCAGCTTGGTAGTGGGCGCCACAGATACGCAGTATTTT. Translated: CASSLVVGATDTQYF. This sequence joins TRBV5-1 and TRBJ2-3, with D hard to call. Germline CDR1 is SGHRS and CDR2 is YFSETQ. The CDR3 consists of 15 residues. Trimming cost V 0 bases and J 2 bases, with 10 bases left between them.

V gene TRBV7-9 combines with J gene TRBJ1-1; perhaps TRBD1 as D (5 bases). The CDR3 sequence is 15 residues long. The V end lost 1 base, the J end lost 0 bases, and 9 bases lay between the germline ends. Germline CDR1 and CDR2: SEHNR and FQNEAQ (reference sequence). Here the CDR3 reads CASSLETELNTEAFF. In DNA form, the CDR3 reads TGTGCCAGCAGCTTAGAGACAGAGTTGAACACTGAAGCTTTCTTT. The whole variable domain, filled in from reference TRBV7-9 and TRBJ1-1, reads DTGVSQNPRHKITKRGQNVTFRCDPISEHNRLYWYRQTLGQGPEFLTYFQNEAQLEKSRLLSDRFSAERPKGSFSTLEIQRTEQGDSAMYLCASSLETELNTEAFFGQGTRLTVV.

V gene TRBV6-5 combines with J gene TRBJ1-6; no reliable D call. CDR3 size: 14 residues. The germline V and J ends were trimmed by 3 bases and 8 bases, with 11 bases remaining between them. Germline V gene lookup returns CDR1 MNHEY and CDR2 SVGAGI. CDR3 DNA sequence: TGTGCCAGCAGTTATAACACGGGTTATTCACCCCTCCACTTT. This translates into CASSYNTGYSPLHF.